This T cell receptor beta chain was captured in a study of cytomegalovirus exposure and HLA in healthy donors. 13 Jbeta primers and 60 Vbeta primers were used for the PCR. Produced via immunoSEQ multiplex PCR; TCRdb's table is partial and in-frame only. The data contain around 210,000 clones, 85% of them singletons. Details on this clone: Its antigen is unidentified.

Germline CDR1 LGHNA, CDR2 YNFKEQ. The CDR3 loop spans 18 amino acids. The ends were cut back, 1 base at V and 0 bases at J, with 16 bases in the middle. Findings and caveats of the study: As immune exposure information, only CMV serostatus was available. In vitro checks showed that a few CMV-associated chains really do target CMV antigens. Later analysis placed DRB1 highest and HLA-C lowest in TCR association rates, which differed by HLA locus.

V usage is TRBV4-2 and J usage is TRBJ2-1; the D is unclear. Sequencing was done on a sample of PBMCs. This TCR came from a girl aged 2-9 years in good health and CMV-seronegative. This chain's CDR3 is CASSQVFGGSYSYNEQFF. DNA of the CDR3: TGTGCCAGCAGCCAAGTATTCGGCGGAAGTTACTCCTACAATGAGCAGTTCTTC.